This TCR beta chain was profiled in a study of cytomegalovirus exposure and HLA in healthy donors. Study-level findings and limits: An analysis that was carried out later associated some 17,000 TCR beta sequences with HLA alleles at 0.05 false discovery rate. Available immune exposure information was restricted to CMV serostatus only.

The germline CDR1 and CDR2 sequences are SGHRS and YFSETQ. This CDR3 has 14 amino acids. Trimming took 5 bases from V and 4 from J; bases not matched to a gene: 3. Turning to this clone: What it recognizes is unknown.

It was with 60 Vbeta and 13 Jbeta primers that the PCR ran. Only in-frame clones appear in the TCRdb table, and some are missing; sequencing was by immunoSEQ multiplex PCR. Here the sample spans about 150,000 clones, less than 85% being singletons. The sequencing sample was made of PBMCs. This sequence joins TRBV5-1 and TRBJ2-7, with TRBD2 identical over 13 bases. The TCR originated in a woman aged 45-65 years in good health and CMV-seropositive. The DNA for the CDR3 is TGCGCCAGCAGGACTAGCGGGGGGCCTTACGAGCAGTACTTC. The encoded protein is CASRTSGGPYEQYF.